This paragraph reports one TCR beta chain. Its antigen is currently unknown. The data originate from a study of T cell responses to AZD1222 COVID-19 vaccine. Study-level findings and limits: There were mostly white British donors and more females than males, and clonal diversity was possibly underestimated. Researchers took repertoire samples only after the peak T cell response had come. Reportedly, close to half of spike-specific TCRs are directed against unmutated variant regions.

Repertoires were generated with immunoSEQ multiplex PCR, while TCRdb's copy carries only in-frame clones and drops some. This sample has about 100,000 clones, with over 85% found just once. The ends lost 6 bases at V and 3 bases at J; junction bases unmatched: 7. This CDR3 is 15 amino acids long. Germline V lookup: CDR1 LGHNT, CDR2 FRNRAP. The sample here was peripheral blood, taken on day 0 of MenACWY control vaccination. This sequence joins TRBV12-5 and TRBJ1-1; 10 nucleotides agree with TRBD1. The receptor was derived from an adult in good health. The CDR3 region has the DNA TGTGCTAGTGGCCCGACAGGGGGCCGGGACACTGAAGCTTTCTTT. Its protein product is CASGPTGGRDTEAFF.